This T cell receptor beta chain was profiled in a study of cytomegalovirus exposure and HLA in healthy donors. Background on the study: From 150 million to 200 million T cells, an earlier analysis saw approximately 110 million unique TCR beta sequences. Around 87 million unique TCRs, all from HLA-typed donors, were included in an early release of the data.

Study results and caveats: In a later analysis, common viral pathogens appeared linked to several of the most significant clusters.

Amplification used 60 Vbeta primers and 13 Jbeta primers. The repertoire was sequenced with immunoSEQ multiplex PCR; TCRdb's copy has only in-frame clones and lacks some. The table lists about 200,000 clones, with 5.5% to 7.5% in the top ten. With V trimmed by 3 bases and J by 0 bases, 19 bases remained unmatched. This CDR3 comprises 20 residues. Looked up from germline, CDR1 is MNHNS and CDR2 is SASEGT. A note on this clone: Its specificity is unknown.

The receptor's source is a man aged 25 to 45 in good health and CMV-seronegative. Sequencing was performed on PBMCs. V is TRBV6-1 and J is TRBJ2-7; TRBD1 aligns across 8 bases. The CDR3 sequence is CASSEWLRDRLVHVSYEQYF. DNA for the CDR3: TGTGCCAGCAGTGAGTGGCTCCGGGACAGGCTCGTCCACGTCTCCTACGAGCAGTACTTC.